This paragraph covers one T cell receptor (beta chain) sequence. Unique molecular identifiers featured in how the TCRbeta library was prepared. TCRdb itself ran the PCR reads through MiXCR, one entry per CDR3 protein. The sample has over 550,000 distinct CDR3 sequences; about 10% are singletons. This sample is drawn from a study of T-cell reconstitution after alpha-beta-depleted transplantation in children. Germline CDR1 is SGHTA and CDR2 is FQGTGA. This CDR3 spans 13 amino acids. V was trimmed by 0 bases and J by 7 bases, leaving 7 bases between them. The sequence was collected from a human donor who donated a stem cell graft to a child with acute myeloid leukemia. The chain joins TRBV7-3 to TRBJ1-5; D uncertain. The specimen was PBMCs from the stem cell graft donor, collected from the stem cell graft. The CDR3, as DNA: TGTGCCAGCAGCTTAACAGCCGGACAGCCCCAGCATTTT. Amino acid sequence: CASSLTAGQPQHF.